The present T cell receptor beta chain was sequenced within a study of cytomegalovirus exposure and HLA in healthy donors. Study outcomes and limitations: There were some public TCRs occurring in many donors, but most TCR sequences were rare. Presence/absence comparisons presumed near-even sequencing depth among donors.

13 Jbeta primers and 60 Vbeta primers were used for the PCR. Using immunoSEQ multiplex PCR, the repertoire was profiled, and TCRdb retains in-frame clones only, with some absent. The sample records more than 90,000 clones, 55% to 75% being singletons. About this clone itself: No antigen is known for it.

Germline V gene sequence: CDR1 SGDLS, CDR2 YYNGEE. Deletions cut 1 base from V and 4 bases from J, with 11 bases between. The CDR3 runs 15 residues. The receptor was isolated from a man aged 25 to 40 in good health and CMV-seropositive. The sample taken for sequencing was PBMCs. The chain uses TRBV9 and TRBJ1-4; no firm D call. In DNA form, the CDR3 reads TGTGCCAGCAGCGTACATGGCGGATATAATGAAAAACTGTTTTTT. Translation: CASSVHGGYNEKLFF.